The 32 T cell receptor beta chains given below trace back to one sample, sequenced in a study of blood T cell repertoires in COVID-19. TCRdb keeps only in-frame clones here, not all; method: immunoSEQ multiplex PCR. This sample yields some 240,000 clones, of which more than 75% are seen a single time; less than 4% belongs to the top ten. The sequenced sample consisted of PBMCs or T cells enriched from blood (not recorded which). The receptors shown here come from a woman between 40 and 55 years old with acute COVID-19.

The rearrangement uses TRBV4-1 and TRBJ2-1, with D tentatively TRBD1 (6 bases). The CDR3 loop spans 17 amino acids. CDR1 is MGHRA, CDR2 YSYEKL, per germline. Deletions cut 2 bases from V and 0 bases from J, with 14 bases between. The CDR3 bases are TGCGCCAGCAGCCAATCCCCGGGACAAATCTCCTACAATGAGCAGTTCTTC. It is translated as CASSQSPGQISYNEQFF.

The rearrangement uses TRBV7-3 and TRBJ2-5, with 8 bases matching TRBD2. The trim removed 4 bases at V and 1 base at J, leaving 2 bases unmatched. The CDR3 extends over 14 amino acids. Germline lookup yields CDR1 SGHTA and CDR2 FQGTGA. As DNA, the CDR3 is TGTGCCAGCAGCTCGAGCGGGAGCCAAGAGACCCAGTACTTC. Its translation is CASSSSGSQETQYF.

CDR3 protein: CASRGLSTGELFF. CDR3 sequence (DNA): TGCGCCAGCAGGGGACTATCCACCGGGGAGCTGTTTTTT. The chain is built from TRBV10-2 and TRBJ2-2; 7 positions match TRBD2. Germline values: CDR1 WSHSY, CDR2 SAAADI. Trimming removed 6 bases from V and 4 bases from J; junction bases left unmatched: 2. The CDR3 runs 13 residues.

The chain uses TRBV10-3 and TRBJ2-3, with 8 bases aligning to TRBD2. CDR1 and CDR2 from the germline V gene are ENHRY and SYGVKD. This CDR3 region has 16 residues. Losses at the gene ends were 0 bases for V and 5 bases for J; bases not matched to a gene: 7. The DNA for the CDR3 is TGTGCCATCAGTGAGTCTGAAGCGGGAGAGGGAGATACGCAGTATTTT. Translation gives CAISESEAGEGDTQYF.

This chain uses TRBV2 with TRBJ1-1, with TRBD1 matching 11 bases. CDR1 and CDR2 from the germline V gene are SNHLY and FYNNEI. The V and J ends lost 6 bases and 1 base, in that order; junction bases with no gene match: 7. The CDR3 covers 16 residues. CDR3 bases: TGTGCCAGCAGGCTGGGACAGGGGGTAGCGAACACTGAAGCTTTCTTT. Encoded protein: CASRLGQGVANTEAFF. Complete variable domain (other parts from reference TRBV2 and TRBJ1-1): EPEVTQTPSHQVTQMGQEVILRCVPISNHLYFYWYRQILGQKVEFLVSFYNNEISEKSEIFDDQFSVERPDGSNFTLKIRSTKLEDSAMYFCASRLGQGVANTEAFFGQGTRLTVV.

The V gene is TRBV5-6, the J gene TRBJ2-2; D might be TRBD1 (5 bases). From germline, CDR1 is SGHDT and CDR2 YYEEEE. The CDR3 runs to 15 residues. Trimming left V 3 bases short and J 3 bases short, with 12 bases between. CDR3: CASSSLRVHTGELFF. Here the CDR3 DNA reads TGTGCCAGCAGCTCCCTCAGGGTACACACCGGGGAGCTGTTTTTT.

This clone has just one count. The chain links TRBV3-1 (or the pseudogene TRBV3-2) to TRBJ1-4, with unresolved D. Germline CDR1 is LGHDT and CDR2 is YNNKEL (reference sequence). The CDR3 runs 13 residues. Between the trimmed V and J ends, which lost 2 bases and 8 bases, there was a span of 9 bases. The CDR3 sequence: CASSQQAGEKLFF. CDR3 sequence (DNA): TGTGCCAGCAGCCAACAGGCTGGGGAAAAACTGTTTTTT.

In its sample, this clone was seen a few times. The chain links TRBV5-6 to TRBJ2-7, with TRBD2 identical over 8 bases. Germline CDR1 and CDR2: SGHDT and YYEEEE. V was pared by 7 bases and J by 1 base, with 4 bases of the junction left unmatched. This CDR3 is 13 amino acids long. The CDR3 sequence is CASCGGSSYEQYF. For the CDR3, the DNA is TGTGCCAGCTGCGGGGGGAGTTCCTACGAGCAGTACTTC.

The chain recombines TRBV5-1 with TRBJ2-1; 9 bases match TRBD2. The trim removed 0 bases at V and 4 bases at J, leaving 5 bases unmatched. The CDR3 loop spans 16 amino acids. CDR1 SGHRS and CDR2 YFSETQ come from the germline V gene. CDR3 in DNA: TGCGCCAGCAGCTTGGATAGCGGGGGACCTTACAATGAGCAGTTCTTC. Its protein product is CASSLDSGGPYNEQFF.

This chain connects TRBV10-3 to TRBJ2-3, with 10 bases that match TRBD2. With V trimmed by 4 bases and J by 0 bases, 7 bases remained unmatched. Germline V gene sequence: CDR1 ENHRY, CDR2 SYGVKD. The CDR3 contains 17 residues. The CDR3 reads CAISGTSGSPSTDTQYF. Written as DNA, the CDR3 is TGTGCCATCAGTGGGACTAGCGGAAGCCCTAGCACAGATACGCAGTATTTT.

The genes are TRBV5-1 and TRBJ1-1; D is possibly TRBD1 (6 bases). The V gene's germline CDR1 is SGHRS and CDR2 YFSETQ. Trimming removed 4 bases at V and 1 base at J, with 8 bases between. CDR3 length: 13 residues. The CDR3 sequence: CASSAQGNTEAFF. CDR3 bases: TGCGCCAGCAGCGCACAGGGGAACACTGAAGCTTTCTTT.

This sequence joins TRBV3-1 (or the pseudogene TRBV3-2) and TRBJ2-5; D possibly corresponds to TRBD1 (7 bases). Germline V gene lookup returns CDR1 LGHDT and CDR2 YNNKEL (reference sequence). This CDR3 spans 15 amino acids. Deletions cut 1 base from V and 2 bases from J, with 11 bases between. The DNA of the CDR3 is TGTGCCAGCAGCCAAGGCAGGGGGAGGCAAGAGACCCAGTACTTC. Translated, it gives CASSQGRGRQETQYF.

V and J are TRBV6-5 and TRBJ2-7; a weak D match, TRBD2 (6 bases). The germline V gene encodes CDR1 MNHEY and CDR2 SVGAGI. The CDR3 consists of 15 residues. Trimming took 7 bases from V and 6 from J, leaving 22 bases between them. In nucleotides, the CDR3 is TGTGCCAGCAAATTTGGAGGGGACGGATCGGGCGAGCAGTACTTC. Encoded protein: CASKFGGDGSGEQYF.

The chain has TRBV27 and TRBJ2-1, with D possibly matching TRBD2 (6 bases). Germline lookup yields CDR1 MNHEY and CDR2 SMNVEV (reference sequence). Trimming cost V 8 bases and J 5 bases, with 16 bases left between them. The CDR3 totals 14 residues. The CDR3 nucleotides are TGTGCCAGCCTCCCCGGGACTTCCAACAATGAGCAGTTCTTC. It specifies CASLPGTSNNEQFF.

J is TRBJ2-4 and V is TRBV3-1 (or the pseudogene TRBV3-2); a weak D match, TRBD2 (7 bases). The germline V and J ends were trimmed by 2 bases and 1 base, with 15 bases remaining between them. Looked up from germline, CDR1 is LGHDT and CDR2 is YNNKEL (reference sequence). This CDR3 is 17 amino acids long. This CDR3 is CASSQKGGGLAKNIQYF. In DNA form, the CDR3 reads TGTGCCAGCAGCCAAAAAGGGGGGGGCCTTGCCAAAAACATTCAGTACTTC.

V gene TRBV19 combines with J gene TRBJ1-5; D unresolved. The germline CDR1 and CDR2 sequences are LNHDA and SQIVND (reference sequence). V gave up 3 bases and J gave up 8 bases, with 14 bases separating them. The CDR3 consists of 14 residues. The CDR3 DNA is TGTGCCAGTAGTATCCGAAATGAGGATGAGCCCCAGCATTTT. As protein: CASSIRNEDEPQHF.

This clone was seen a single time. V gene TRBV27 combines with J gene TRBJ2-3, with 9 bases fitting TRBD2. Germline V gene data show CDR1 as MNHEY and CDR2 as SMNVEV (reference sequence). CDR3 length: 17 residues. The junction had 9 bases not matched to a gene; V was cut back by 5 bases and J by 0 bases. CDR3 sequence: CASSVNGGLASTDTQYF. The CDR3 coding sequence is TGTGCCAGCAGTGTAAACGGAGGACTAGCGAGCACAGATACGCAGTATTTT.

This clone was seen only once. The chain uses TRBV27 and TRBJ2-7; 12 bases line up with TRBD2. This CDR3 comprises 15 residues. V gave up 4 bases and J gave up 2 bases; unmatched junction bases: 3. The V gene's germline CDR1 is MNHEY and CDR2 SMNVEV (reference sequence). In DNA form, the CDR3 reads TGTGCCAGCAGTTCTCGACTAGCGGGAGCCTACGAGCAGTACTTC. As protein: CASSSRLAGAYEQYF.

This chain uses TRBV5-1 with TRBJ2-2; TRBD1 might be the D (5 bases). The CDR3 has 15 residues. V lost 1 base and J lost 2, with 9 bases in between. The germline V gene encodes CDR1 SGHRS and CDR2 YFSETQ. DNA of the CDR3: TGCGCCAGCAGCTTGTCCAGGGAAAACACCGGGGAGCTGTTTTTT. It is translated as CASSLSRENTGELFF.

The rearrangement uses TRBV29-1 and TRBJ1-1, with a tentative D call TRBD1 (6 bases). Trimming removed 4 bases at V and 5 bases at J, with 14 bases between. The CDR3 consists of 13 residues. Germline CDR1 and CDR2: SQVTM and ANQGSEA. CDR3 nucleotide sequence: TGCAGCGTTGGTTCAGGGGAGTGGACTGAAGCTTTCTTT. Protein: CSVGSGEWTEAFF. Filled out from reference TRBV29-1 and TRBJ1-1, the complete variable domain reads SAVISQKPSRDICQRGTSLTIQCQVDSQVTMMFWYRQQPGQSLTLIATANQGSEATYESGFVIDKFPISRPNLTFSTLTVSNMSPEDSSIYLCSVGSGEWTEAFFGQGTRLTVV.

The chain employs TRBV19 and TRBJ2-1, with TRBD2 identical over 14 bases. V was clipped by 5 bases and J by 4 bases; unmatched bases: 1. The germline V gene encodes CDR1 LNHDA and CDR2 SQIVND (reference sequence). The CDR3 covers 15 residues. The CDR3 nucleotides read TGTGCCAGTAGTCGACTAGCGGGAGGGTACAATGAGCAGTTCTTC. It is translated as CASSRLAGGYNEQFF.

The gene calls are TRBV19 and TRBJ2-3, with a tentative D call TRBD1 (5 bases). Germline assignment: CDR1 LNHDA and CDR2 SQIVND (reference sequence). This CDR3 contains 19 residues. The V gene lost 6 bases and the J gene lost 0 bases, with 25 bases spanning the gap. CDR3 protein: CASSAYGAGIRSSTDTQYF. CDR3 nucleotide sequence: TGTGCCAGTAGCGCCTATGGGGCAGGGATAAGGTCTAGCACAGATACGCAGTATTTT.

The chain couples TRBV4-2 to TRBJ1-5, with 9 bases fitting TRBD1. CDR3 length equals 14 residues. The trim removed 6 bases at V and 6 bases at J, leaving 6 bases unmatched. In germline, CDR1 is LGHNA, CDR2 YNFKEQ. The CDR3 is CASSLGQGSQPQHF. In DNA form, the CDR3 reads TGTGCCAGCAGTCTAGGACAGGGGAGTCAGCCCCAGCATTTT.

The V and J genes are TRBV15 and TRBJ2-7, with a tentative D call TRBD2 (8 bases). This CDR3 is built from 16 residues. Germline-derived CDR1 and CDR2 are LNHNV and YYDKDF (reference sequence). The V end was cut by 0 bases, the J end by 5 bases, with 17 bases between. The CDR3 nucleotides read TGTGCCACCAGCAGAGATGGACGGGAGGGGGCCCACGAGCAGTACTTC. Its translation: CATSRDGREGAHEQYF.

This rearrangement joins TRBV3-1 (or the pseudogene TRBV3-2) to TRBJ1-1; 9 bases match TRBD1. This CDR3 is 13 amino acids long. In germline, CDR1 is LGHDT, CDR2 YNNKEL (reference sequence). J gave up 11 bases and V 0 bases, and 4 bases lay outside the gene matches. The CDR3 DNA follows: TGTGCCAGCAGCCAAGATATACAGGGGGCTGCTTTCTTT. Translation gives CASSQDIQGAAFF.

This clone appeared once. This chain links TRBV11-2 with TRBJ2-7; possible D gene TRBD1, 5 bases. This CDR3 is 16 amino acids long. Germline V CDR1 and CDR2: SGHAT, FQNNGV. V lost 4 bases and J 0 bases, leaving 16 bases between the germline ends. This CDR3 reads CASSSSLDKSSYEQYF. CDR3 nucleotide sequence: TGTGCCAGCAGCTCTTCACTGGACAAGAGCTCCTACGAGCAGTACTTC.

This sequence joins TRBV5-1 and TRBJ2-1, with a possible D match to TRBD1 (6 bases). The CDR3 consists of 14 residues. In germline, CDR1 is SGHRS, CDR2 YFSETQ. The ends were cut back, 4 bases at V and 7 bases at J, with 15 bases in the middle. CDR3 residues: CASSLLDSRNEQFF. CDR3 nucleotide sequence: TGCGCCAGCAGCCTACTGGACAGCCGAAATGAGCAGTTCTTC.

This chain joins TRBV6-6 and TRBJ1-2; 8 bases fit TRBD1. Germline V gene lookup returns CDR1 MNHNY and CDR2 SVGAGI (reference sequence). This CDR3 spans 15 amino acids. V shed 7 bases, J shed 6 bases, and the junction held 13 bases outside the gene matches. CDR3 amino acids: CASIQAGGAPDGYTF. In nucleotides, the CDR3 is TGTGCCAGCATCCAGGCAGGGGGCGCCCCCGATGGCTACACCTTC.

This clone has just a few counts. The V and J genes are TRBV10-2 and TRBJ1-2; D is possibly TRBD1 (5 bases). In germline, CDR1 is WSHSY, CDR2 SAAADI. The CDR3 length is 11 residues. The V end was cut by 4 bases, the J end by 6 bases, with 6 bases between. The CDR3 nucleotides are TGCGCCAGCAGTGGGGGCAATGGCTACACCTTC. Translated: CASSGGNGYTF.

V is TRBV10-1 and J is TRBJ1-6; D call uncertain. CDR3 length: 14 residues. V was pared by 0 bases and J by 10 bases, with 10 bases between. Germline V CDR1 and CDR2: WNHNN, SYGVQD (reference sequence). CDR3 sequence: CASSESRVESPLHF. In DNA form, the CDR3 reads TGCGCCAGCAGTGAGTCTCGAGTAGAATCACCCCTCCACTTT.

The chain joins TRBV5-4 to TRBJ2-3; D gene uncertain. Germline loops: CDR1 SGHNT, CDR2 YYREEE (reference sequence). The CDR3 loop spans 12 amino acids. Trimming took off 0 bases at V and 5 bases at J, with 4 bases between the two ends. CDR3 nucleotides: TGTGCCAGCAGCTTGGCCGTAGATACGCAGTATTTT. Translating gives CASSLAVDTQYF. Together with reference TRBV5-4 and TRBJ2-3, the CDR3 gives the full variable domain: ETGVTQSPTHLIKTRGQQVTLRCSSQSGHNTVSWYQQALGQGPQFIFQYYREEENGRGNFPPRFSGLQFPNYSSELNVNALELDDSALYLCASSLAVDTQYFGPGTRLTVL.

The chain is built from TRBV5-6 and TRBJ1-6; the D is unclear. CDR1 SGHDT and CDR2 YYEEEE come from the germline V gene. Trimming stripped 0 bases from V and 7 bases from J, with 8 bases between. The length of the CDR3 is 14 residues. The DNA of the CDR3 is TGTGCCAGCAGCTTGGGCCAGGCAAATTCACCCCTCCACTTT. Protein: CASSLGQANSPLHF.